This T cell receptor (beta chain) was profiled in a study of blood T cells in healthy people across ages. Germline-derived CDR1 and CDR2 are SGHKS and YYEKEE (reference sequence). The CDR3 runs 19 residues. J lost 3 bases, V lost 0 bases, and 14 bases had no gene match. The authors ran a second PCR of roughly 6 to 11 cycles using a sample-barcoded 5' primer and a J-beta primer mix. TCRdb passed the 5' RACE reads through MiXCR, listing each CDR3 protein once. The sample contains 750,000 to 1,000,000 distinct CDR3 sequences, 25% to 30% of which appear only once. Total RNA was isolated from each sample in quantities of at least 5 micrograms. Separately, the same data were catalogued under a study of T cells of mothers and their children. Per that study: Samples were provided by three healthy Caucasian mothers and their six children. Thymic selection molds TCR recombination output in much the same way for related pairs as for unrelated pairs. The overlap seen between related mothers and children slightly exceeded that of unrelated pairs, though not significantly.

The rearrangement uses TRBV5-5 and TRBJ1-4, with TRBD1 matching 7 bases. Input material: blood. The clonotype originates from a woman in her thirties or forties in good health. CDR3 nucleotide sequence: TGTGCCAGCAGCTTGGAGGGGGCGGAGGGAACGATGGCTAATGAAAAACTGTTTTTT. Translation: CASSLEGAEGTMANEKLFF.